One and the same sample provided the 30 T cell receptor beta chains below, sequenced in a study of cytomegalovirus exposure and HLA in healthy donors (TCRdb year 2017). Library preparation employed the immunoSEQ multiplex PCR assay. A mixture of 60 forward primers for TCR Vbeta segments and 13 reverse primers for TCR Jbeta segments was used in the multiplex PCR. TCRdb holds this immuneACCESS table with in-frame rearrangements only. Some clones are missing; in checked studies, unresolved V genes explain under half, and the rest has no known cause. Here the sample has around 170,000 clones; roughly 85% occur a single time. The ten largest make up roughly 0.64% of the sample. The sample was PBMCs. All receptors derive from a woman aged 35 to 49 in good health and CMV-seronegative.

Only a few counts were recorded for this clone. V usage is TRBV7-6 and J usage is TRBJ2-7; D might be TRBD2 (5 bases). This CDR3 spans 12 amino acids. Germline loops: CDR1 SGHVS, CDR2 FNYEAQ. Between the trimmed V and J ends, which lost 0 bases and 5 bases, there was a span of 5 bases. CDR3 in amino acids: CASSLAGDEQYF. The CDR3 DNA follows: TGTGCCAGCAGCTTAGCCGGGGACGAGCAGTACTTC.

This clone has just a few counts. The V and J genes are TRBV19 and TRBJ2-7; tentative D call: TRBD2 (6 bases). The germline gives CDR1 LNHDA, CDR2 SQIVND (reference sequence). Trimming cost V 4 bases and J 2 bases, with 9 bases left between them. CDR3 size: 13 residues. The CDR3 is CASSRRGAYEQYF. CDR3 nucleotides: TGTGCCAGTAGTAGGAGGGGAGCCTACGAGCAGTACTTC.

The CDR3: CASSLGGGRGEAFF. DNA for the CDR3: TGTGCCAGCAGCTTAGGGGGGGGTAGGGGCGAGGCTTTCTTT. The rearrangement joins TRBV7-9 to TRBJ1-1, with a weak D call TRBD1 (5 bases). V lost 1 base, J lost 11 bases, and 17 bases lay in between. Per germline, CDR1 SEHNR and CDR2 FQNEAQ (reference sequence). CDR3 length: 14 amino acids.

The rearrangement joins TRBV5-1 to TRBJ2-2; 8 nucleotides agree with TRBD1. CDR1 and CDR2 (germline): SGHRS, YFSETQ. The CDR3 contains 17 residues. V trimming: 3 bases; J trimming: 0 bases; junction bases outside the gene matches: 7. CDR3 sequence: CASSWMTGATNTGELFF. The CDR3 coding sequence is TGCGCCAGCAGCTGGATGACAGGGGCCACGAACACCGGGGAGCTGTTTTTT.

The chain employs TRBV5-1 and TRBJ2-7, with D possibly being TRBD2 (6 bases). This CDR3 has 16 residues. V lost 4 bases to trimming and J lost 5 bases, with 22 bases between them. Germline values: CDR1 SGHRS, CDR2 YFSETQ. CDR3 sequence (DNA): TGCGCCAGCAGCGTCGACGGGAGCCCGACTGTCCACGAGCAGTACTTC. This sequence encodes CASSVDGSPTVHEQYF.

The chain links TRBV7-6 to TRBJ2-1, with 7 bases that match TRBD2. Per germline, CDR1 SGHVS and CDR2 FNYEAQ. The CDR3 is 16 residues long. The J segment lost 7 bases and the V segment lost 1 base, leaving 10 bases of the junction unmatched. The CDR3 DNA reads TGTGCCAGCAGCTTAGTAGCCCGCGGGAGCGGGAATGAGCAGTTCTTC. This encodes CASSLVARGSGNEQFF. Supplemented by reference TRBV7-6 and TRBJ2-1, the full variable domain reads GAGVSQSPRYKVTKRGQDVALRCDPISGHVSLYWYRQALGQGPEFLTYFNYEAQQDKSGLPNDRFSAERPEGSISTLTIQRTEQRDSAMYRCASSLVARGSGNEQFFGPGTRLTVL.

This chain links TRBV4-1 with TRBJ1-1; possibly TRBD1 for D (6 bases). The length of the CDR3 is 19 residues. Trimming removed 0 bases at V and 0 bases at J, with 20 bases between. In germline, CDR1 is MGHRA, CDR2 YSYEKL. The DNA for the CDR3 is TGCGCCAGCAGCCAAGAAGGTTTCGCAGGGGCGAAGGTGAACACTGAAGCTTTCTTT. It is translated as CASSQEGFAGAKVNTEAFF.

The chain is built from TRBV19 and TRBJ1-2; 8 nucleotides agree with TRBD1. The CDR3 consists of 15 residues. Germline trimming cut 4 bases from V and 2 bases from J; bases unmatched to any gene: 6. The germline gives CDR1 LNHDA, CDR2 SQIVND (reference sequence). The CDR3 is CASSNIGTGNYGYTF. CDR3 sequence (DNA): TGTGCCAGTAGTAATATCGGGACAGGCAACTATGGCTACACCTTC. Using reference TRBV19 and TRBJ1-2 for the parts outside the CDR3, the full variable domain is DGGITQSPKYLFRKEGQNVTLSCEQNLNHDAMYWYRQDPGQGLRLIYYSQIVNDFQKGDIAEGYSVSREKKESFPLTVTSAQKNPTAFYLCASSNIGTGNYGYTFGSGTRLTVV.

The genes are TRBV6-5 and TRBJ1-3; the D gene is possibly TRBD1 (6 bases). This CDR3 is built from 16 residues. V dropped 4 bases and J dropped 3 bases, with 16 bases sitting between them. CDR1 and CDR2 from the germline V gene are MNHEY and SVGAGI. The CDR3 region has the DNA TGTGCCAGCAGTTCCAGAATGCAGGGGAATGGAAACACCATATATTTT. Translating it yields CASSSRMQGNGNTIYF.

The rearrangement uses TRBV5-1 and TRBJ2-1; TRBD2 matches 16 bases. The CDR3 consists of 17 residues. Trimming cost V 3 bases and J 7 bases; bases outside gene matches: 7. Per the germline V gene, CDR1 is SGHRS and CDR2 is YFSETQ. CDR3 loop: CASSWGLAGGPGNEQFF. CDR3 nucleotide sequence: TGCGCCAGCAGCTGGGGACTAGCGGGGGGGCCGGGAAATGAGCAGTTCTTC.

The V call is TRBV5-6, the J call TRBJ2-7, with D perhaps TRBD1 (5 bases). V was clipped by 4 bases and J by 5 bases, with 10 bases between them. The germline CDR1 and CDR2 sequences are SGHDT and YYEEEE. The CDR3 loop spans 12 amino acids. This CDR3 is CASSIDSHEQYF. CDR3 coding DNA: TGTGCCAGCAGCATTGACAGCCACGAGCAGTACTTC.

This chain uses TRBV5-1 with TRBJ2-5, with 10 bases identical to TRBD2. Per germline, CDR1 SGHRS and CDR2 YFSETQ. Trimming took 6 bases from V and 3 from J; bases not matched to a gene: 2. The CDR3 extends over 13 amino acids. Written as DNA, the CDR3 is TGCGCCAGCAACAGCGGGGGGGAAGAGACCCAGTACTTC. Its translation is CASNSGGEETQYF.

The chain couples TRBV5-4 to TRBJ2-7; D is unclear. With 4 bases removed from V and 0 bases from J, the gap between germline ends came to 11 bases. Germline V gene data show CDR1 as SGHNT and CDR2 as YYREEE (reference sequence). The CDR3 sequence is 14 residues long. The CDR3: CASSHRGTSYEQYF. The DNA for the CDR3 is TGTGCCAGCAGCCACCGTGGCACCTCCTACGAGCAGTACTTC.

This clone appeared a few times. Other nucleotide sequences from this sample produce the same CDR3. J is TRBJ1-6 and V is TRBV4-1; D might be TRBD1 (5 bases). Germline CDR1 is MGHRA and CDR2 is YSYEKL. Trimming removed 0 bases at V and 0 bases at J, with 9 bases between. This CDR3 region has 17 residues. For the CDR3, the DNA is TGCGCCAGCAGCCAAGATCGGGGGAGCTCCTATAATTCACCCCTCCACTTT. It yields the protein CASSQDRGSSYNSPLHF.

V usage is TRBV6-5 and J usage is TRBJ2-1, with TRBD1 matching over 8 bases. The germline V gene has CDR1 MNHEY and CDR2 SVGAGI. Germline trimming cut 6 bases from V and 5 bases from J; bases unmatched to any gene: 9. CDR3 length equals 15 residues. As DNA, the CDR3 is TGTGCCAGCAGGCAAGACAGGGGCCGGCACAATGAGCAGTTCTTC. This codes for CASRQDRGRHNEQFF.

The chain couples TRBV7-2 to TRBJ2-1; 8 bases map to TRBD2. CDR1 SGHTA and CDR2 FQGNSA come from the germline V gene. V trimming: 1 base; J trimming: 8 bases; junction bases outside the gene matches: 7. The CDR3 consists of 15 residues. The CDR3 spells CASSLEAAGDYEQFF. The CDR3 nucleotides read TGTGCCAGCAGCTTAGAGGCAGCGGGAGACTATGAGCAGTTCTTC.

The rearrangement uses TRBV5-5 and TRBJ1-3; the match to TRBD1 covers 7 bases. Trimming cost V 4 bases and J 2 bases; bases outside gene matches: 6. The V gene's germline CDR1 is SGHKS and CDR2 YYEKEE (reference sequence). This CDR3 has 15 amino acids. CDR3 bases: TGTGCCAGCAGCCTCAACAGGGGAGCTGGAAACACCATATATTTT. It translates to CASSLNRGAGNTIYF.

This rearrangement joins TRBV5-1 to TRBJ2-3, with TRBD2 matching 9 bases. The CDR3 spans 15 residues. J was trimmed by 3 bases and V by 3 bases; bases with no gene match: 5. CDR1 SGHRS and CDR2 YFSETQ come from the germline V gene. CDR3 bases: TGCGCCAGCAGCTACCTAGCGGGGAGGACAGATACGCAGTATTTT. It codes for CASSYLAGRTDTQYF.

V gene TRBV29-1 combines with J gene TRBJ1-2; D possibly corresponds to TRBD1 (6 bases). Germline values: CDR1 SQVTM, CDR2 ANQGSEA. The CDR3 spans 13 residues. With 6 bases removed from V and 2 bases from J, the gap between germline ends came to 13 bases. The CDR3 is CSVGTQGNYGYTF. The CDR3 DNA reads as TGCAGCGTCGGTACCCAGGGGAACTATGGCTACACCTTC.

This chain's CDR3 is CASSLVVSTNTANYGYTF. As DNA, the CDR3 is TGCGCCAGCAGCTTGGTTGTCTCGACAAATACAGCTAACTATGGCTACACCTTC. The chain uses TRBV5-1 and TRBJ1-2, with no clear D. This CDR3 has 18 residues. The V end lost 0 bases, the J end lost 0 bases, and 18 bases lay between the germline ends. The V gene's germline CDR1 is SGHRS and CDR2 YFSETQ.

In this sample, this clone turned up once. V is TRBV25-1 and J is TRBJ2-2; 10 bases agree with TRBD2. This CDR3 is built from 16 residues. Trimming cost V 2 bases and J 7 bases; bases outside gene matches: 7. CDR1 is MGHDK, CDR2 SYGVNS, per germline. CDR3 nucleotide sequence: TGTGCCAGCAGTGAAAGAGCCCAGCGGGAGGGCGGGGAGCTGTTTTTT. Translation gives CASSERAQREGGELFF. Full variable domain (outside the CDR3, taken from reference TRBV25-1 and TRBJ2-2): EADIYQTPRYLVIGTGKKITLECSQTMGHDKMYWYQQDPGMELHLIHYSYGVNSTEKGDLSSESTVSRIRTEHFPLTLESARPSHTSQYLCASSERAQREGGELFFGEGSRLTVL.

The chain has TRBV29-1 and TRBJ2-5; perhaps TRBD2 as D (6 bases). CDR1 is SQVTM and CDR2 is ANQGSEA in the germline V gene. The V end lost 4 bases, the J end lost 1 base, and 16 bases lay between the germline ends. This CDR3 has 15 amino acids. This chain's CDR3 is CSVGRGSGVQETQYF. The CDR3 DNA sequence: TGCAGCGTTGGGCGGGGTAGCGGCGTCCAAGAGACCCAGTACTTC.

Only one count was recorded for this clone. The V call is TRBV4-1, the J call TRBJ1-4; D is undetermined. The V gene lost 0 bases and the J gene lost 7 bases, with 12 bases spanning the gap. Germline V gene data show CDR1 as MGHRA and CDR2 as YSYEKL. The CDR3 covers 15 residues. This CDR3 is CASSQDLGRAEKLFF. As DNA, the CDR3 is TGCGCCAGCAGCCAAGATTTAGGGAGGGCTGAAAAACTGTTTTTT.

This chain joins TRBV29-1 and TRBJ1-3; 8 bases match TRBD1. From germline, CDR1 is SQVTM and CDR2 ANQGSEA. The CDR3 is made up of 13 amino acids. V lost 4 bases and J lost 8; bases outside the gene matches: 7. CDR3 in DNA: TGCAGCGTTGCGGGCAGGGGGCTCGACACCATATATTTT. It codes for CSVAGRGLDTIYF.

This rearrangement joins TRBV5-4 to TRBJ2-6, with 7 bases aligning to TRBD1. V gave up 4 bases and J gave up 2 bases; unmatched junction bases: 9. CDR3 length equals 17 residues. Germline V gene sequence: CDR1 SGHNT, CDR2 YYREEE (reference sequence). The CDR3 here is CASSDSPTGPGANVLTF. The CDR3 bases are TGTGCCAGCAGCGACTCCCCGACAGGGCCTGGGGCCAACGTCCTGACTTTC.

The rearrangement joins TRBV9 to TRBJ2-6; 11 bases are shared with TRBD1. Germline V gene data show CDR1 as SGDLS and CDR2 as YYNGEE. Trimming removed 5 bases from V and 4 bases from J; junction bases left unmatched: 5. The CDR3 has 16 residues. CDR3 in DNA: TGTGCCAGCAGGGGGACAGGGGGTCTAGGGGCCAACGTCCTGACTTTC. It encodes CASRGTGGLGANVLTF.

The genes are TRBV14 and TRBJ2-5; 7 nucleotides align to TRBD1. V lost 5 bases and J lost 5; bases outside the gene matches: 8. CDR3 size: 14 residues. Germline V gives CDR1 SGHDN, CDR2 FVKESK. The CDR3 sequence is CASSFRQGRETQYF. CDR3 sequence (DNA): TGTGCCAGCAGCTTCCGACAGGGAAGGGAGACCCAGTACTTC.

This chain connects TRBV19 to TRBJ2-5; 7 positions agree with TRBD2. Per the germline V gene, CDR1 is LNHDA and CDR2 is SQIVND (reference sequence). The junction had 12 bases not matched to a gene; V was cut back by 3 bases and J by 5 bases. CDR3 length equals 16 residues. The CDR3 bases are TGTGCCAGTAGTATGGGCGGGAGCGGATTACGGGAGACCCAGTACTTC. It yields the protein CASSMGGSGLRETQYF.

This chain joins TRBV23-1 and TRBJ1-5, with 9 nucleotides matching TRBD1. TRBV23-1 is an open reading frame whose function is uncertain. The CDR3 is made up of 17 amino acids. V lost 3 bases and J lost 5; bases outside the gene matches: 11. Written as DNA, the CDR3 is TGCGCCAGCAGTCACAACACAGGGGGCGACCATTATCAGCCCCAGCATTTT. It specifies CASSHNTGGDHYQPQHF.

The rearrangement links TRBV5-4 to TRBJ2-3; no reliable D call. The CDR3 is 14 amino acids. Germline V CDR1 and CDR2: SGHNT, YYREEE (reference sequence). The V gene lost 2 bases and the J gene lost 0 bases, with 7 bases spanning the gap. CDR3 coding DNA: TGTGCCAGCAGCTTTGAGGCTAGCACAGATACGCAGTATTTT. It translates to CASSFEASTDTQYF.